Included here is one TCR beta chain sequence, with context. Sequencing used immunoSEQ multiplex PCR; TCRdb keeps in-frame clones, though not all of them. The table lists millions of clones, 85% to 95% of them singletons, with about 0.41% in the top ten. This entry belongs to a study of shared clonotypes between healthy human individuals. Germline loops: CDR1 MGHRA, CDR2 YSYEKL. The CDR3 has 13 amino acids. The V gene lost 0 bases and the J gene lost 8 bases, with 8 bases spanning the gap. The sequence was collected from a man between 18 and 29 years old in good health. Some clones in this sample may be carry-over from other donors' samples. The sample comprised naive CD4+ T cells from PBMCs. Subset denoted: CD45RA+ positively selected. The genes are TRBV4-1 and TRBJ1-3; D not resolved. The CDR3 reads CASSQEAGYTIYF. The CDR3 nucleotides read TGCGCCAGCAGCCAAGAGGCGGGGTACACCATATATTTT.